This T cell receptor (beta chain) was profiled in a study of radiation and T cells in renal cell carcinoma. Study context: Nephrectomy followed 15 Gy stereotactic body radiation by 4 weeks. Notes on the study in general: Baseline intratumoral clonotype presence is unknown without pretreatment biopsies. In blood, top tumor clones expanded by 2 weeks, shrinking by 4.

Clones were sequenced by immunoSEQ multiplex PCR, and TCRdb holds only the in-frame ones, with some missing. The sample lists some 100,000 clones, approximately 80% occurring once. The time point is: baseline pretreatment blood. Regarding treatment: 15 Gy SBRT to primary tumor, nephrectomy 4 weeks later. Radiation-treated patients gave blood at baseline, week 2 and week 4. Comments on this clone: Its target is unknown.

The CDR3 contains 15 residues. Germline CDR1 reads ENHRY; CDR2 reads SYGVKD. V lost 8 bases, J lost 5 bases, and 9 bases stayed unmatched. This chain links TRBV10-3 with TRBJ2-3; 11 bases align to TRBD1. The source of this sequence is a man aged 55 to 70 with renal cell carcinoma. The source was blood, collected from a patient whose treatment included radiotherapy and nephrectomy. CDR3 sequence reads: CAIRLGQGAIDTQYF. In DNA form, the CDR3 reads TGTGCCATCCGTCTCGGACAGGGGGCCATAGATACGCAGTATTTT.